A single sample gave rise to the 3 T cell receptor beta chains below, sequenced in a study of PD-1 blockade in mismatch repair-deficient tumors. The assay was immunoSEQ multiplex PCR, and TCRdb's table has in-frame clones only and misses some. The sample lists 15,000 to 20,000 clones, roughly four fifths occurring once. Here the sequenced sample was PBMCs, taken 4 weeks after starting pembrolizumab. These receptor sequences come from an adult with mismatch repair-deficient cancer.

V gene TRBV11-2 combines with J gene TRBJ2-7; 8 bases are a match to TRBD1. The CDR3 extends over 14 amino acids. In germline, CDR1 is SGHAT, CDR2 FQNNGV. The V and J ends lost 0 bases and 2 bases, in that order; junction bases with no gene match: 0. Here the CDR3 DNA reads TGTGCCAGCAGCTTAGAACAGGGGGCCTACGAGCAGTACTTC. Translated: CASSLEQGAYEQYF.

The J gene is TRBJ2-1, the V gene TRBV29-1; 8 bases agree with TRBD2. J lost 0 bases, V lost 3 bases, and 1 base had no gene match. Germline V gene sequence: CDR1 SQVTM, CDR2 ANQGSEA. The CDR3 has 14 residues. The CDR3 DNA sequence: TGCAGCGTTGACGGGGGGGGCTCCTACAATGAGCAGTTCTTC. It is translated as CSVDGGGSYNEQFF.

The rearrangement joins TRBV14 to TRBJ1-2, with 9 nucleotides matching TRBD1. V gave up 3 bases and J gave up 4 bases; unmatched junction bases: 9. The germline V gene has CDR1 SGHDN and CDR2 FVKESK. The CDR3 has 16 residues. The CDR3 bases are TGTGCCAGCAGCCACCTCCCGGGACAGGGATTCTATGGCTACACCTTC. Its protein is CASSHLPGQGFYGYTF.